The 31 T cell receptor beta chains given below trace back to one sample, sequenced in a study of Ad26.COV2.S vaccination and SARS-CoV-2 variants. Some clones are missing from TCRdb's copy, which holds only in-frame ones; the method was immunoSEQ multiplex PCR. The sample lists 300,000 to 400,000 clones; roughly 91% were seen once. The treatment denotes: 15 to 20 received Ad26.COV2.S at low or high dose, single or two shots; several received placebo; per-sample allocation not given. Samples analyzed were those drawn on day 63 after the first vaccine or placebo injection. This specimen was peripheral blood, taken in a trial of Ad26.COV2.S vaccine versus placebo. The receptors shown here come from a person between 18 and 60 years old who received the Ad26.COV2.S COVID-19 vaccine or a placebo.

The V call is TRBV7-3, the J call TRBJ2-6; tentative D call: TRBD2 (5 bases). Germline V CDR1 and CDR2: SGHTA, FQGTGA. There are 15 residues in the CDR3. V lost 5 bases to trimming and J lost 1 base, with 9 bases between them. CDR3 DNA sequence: TGTGCCAGCAGCCTAGACTATTCTGGGGCCAACGTCCTGACTTTC. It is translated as CASSLDYSGANVLTF.

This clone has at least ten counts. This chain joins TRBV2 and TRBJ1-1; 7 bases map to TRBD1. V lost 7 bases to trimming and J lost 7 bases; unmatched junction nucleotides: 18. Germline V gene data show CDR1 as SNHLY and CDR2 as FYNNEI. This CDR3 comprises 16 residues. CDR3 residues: CASTMRGGRGWNEAFF. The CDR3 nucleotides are TGTGCCAGCACCATGAGAGGGGGCCGGGGCTGGAATGAAGCTTTCTTT.

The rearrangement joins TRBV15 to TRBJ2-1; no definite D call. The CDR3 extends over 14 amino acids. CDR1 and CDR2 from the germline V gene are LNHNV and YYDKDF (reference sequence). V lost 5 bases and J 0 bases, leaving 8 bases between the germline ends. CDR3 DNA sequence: TGTGCCACCAGCCTGTATGACTCCTACAATGAGCAGTTCTTC. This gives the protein CATSLYDSYNEQFF.

CDR3 sequence (DNA): TGTGCCAGCAGCGTAGTGGCGGGCGCTGAAGCTTTCTTT. Translating it yields CASSVVAGAEAFF. This chain links TRBV9 with TRBJ1-1; D unclear. Trimming removed 0 bases from V and 6 bases from J, with 9 bases in between. The length of the CDR3 is 13 residues. Germline V CDR1 and CDR2: SGDLS, YYNGEE.

CDR3 sequence (DNA): TGTGCCTGGAGTGTATTAAGTGGTTATGGAAACACCATATATTTT. This translates into CAWSVLSGYGNTIYF. The chain has TRBV30 and TRBJ1-3; D call uncertain. This CDR3 region has 15 residues. V gave up 0 bases and J gave up 3 bases, with 12 bases separating them. Germline CDR1 GTSNPN, CDR2 SVGIG (reference sequence).

The CDR3 reads CASYRGGGTEAFF. The CDR3, as DNA: TGTGCCAGCTACCGTGGGGGGGGGACTGAAGCTTTCTTT. The chain links TRBV27 to TRBJ1-1; D is perhaps TRBD1 (5 bases). Trimming removed 8 bases from V and 5 bases from J, with 15 bases in between. The germline V gene has CDR1 MNHEY and CDR2 SMNVEV (reference sequence). This CDR3 spans 13 amino acids.

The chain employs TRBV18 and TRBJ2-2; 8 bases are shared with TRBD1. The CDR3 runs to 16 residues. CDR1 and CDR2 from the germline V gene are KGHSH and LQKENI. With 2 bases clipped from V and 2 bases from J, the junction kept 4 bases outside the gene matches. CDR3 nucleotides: TGTGCCAGCTCACCAGCAGGGGGCGCTAACACCGGGGAGCTGTTTTTT. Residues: CASSPAGGANTGELFF.

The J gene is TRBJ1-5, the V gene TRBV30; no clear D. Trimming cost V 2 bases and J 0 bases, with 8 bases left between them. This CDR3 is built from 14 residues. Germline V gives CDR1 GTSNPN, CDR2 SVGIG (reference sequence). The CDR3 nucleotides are TGTGCCTGGAGTACTTGGGATAGCAATCAGCCCCAGCATTTT. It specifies CAWSTWDSNQPQHF.

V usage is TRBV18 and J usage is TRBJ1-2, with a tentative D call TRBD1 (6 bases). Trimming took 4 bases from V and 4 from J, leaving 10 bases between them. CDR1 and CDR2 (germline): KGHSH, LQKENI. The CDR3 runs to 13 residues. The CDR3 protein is CASSRDRSYGYTF. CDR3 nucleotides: TGTGCCAGCTCACGAGACAGGTCCTATGGCTACACCTTC. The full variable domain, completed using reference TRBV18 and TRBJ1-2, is NAGVMQNPRHLVRRRGQEARLRCSPMKGHSHVYWYRQLPEEGLKFMVYLQKENIIDESGMPKERFSAEFPKEGPSILRIQQVVRGDSAAYFCASSRDRSYGYTFGSGTRLTVV.

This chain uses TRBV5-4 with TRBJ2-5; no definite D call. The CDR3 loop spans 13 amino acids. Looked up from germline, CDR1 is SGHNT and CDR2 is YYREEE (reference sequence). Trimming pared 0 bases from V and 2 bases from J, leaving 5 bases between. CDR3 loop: CASSLVQQETQYF. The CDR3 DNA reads TGTGCCAGCAGCTTGGTACAGCAAGAGACCCAGTACTTC.

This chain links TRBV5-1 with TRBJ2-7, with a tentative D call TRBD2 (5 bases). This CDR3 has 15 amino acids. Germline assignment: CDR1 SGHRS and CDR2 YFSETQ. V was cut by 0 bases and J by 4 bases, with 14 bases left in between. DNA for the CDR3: TGCGCCAGCAGCTTGGTATGGGGAGAGGCTTACGAGCAGTACTTC. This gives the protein CASSLVWGEAYEQYF.

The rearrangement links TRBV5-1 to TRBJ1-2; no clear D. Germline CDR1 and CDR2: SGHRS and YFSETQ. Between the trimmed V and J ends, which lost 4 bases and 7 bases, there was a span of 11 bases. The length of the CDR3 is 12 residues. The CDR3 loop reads CASSAGRGGYTF. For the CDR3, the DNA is TGCGCCAGCAGCGCAGGACGGGGTGGCTACACCTTC.

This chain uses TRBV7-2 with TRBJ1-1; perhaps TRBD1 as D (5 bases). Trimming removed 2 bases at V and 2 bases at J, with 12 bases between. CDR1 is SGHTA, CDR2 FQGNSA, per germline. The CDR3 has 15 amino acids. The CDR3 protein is CASSLNWGGNTEAFF. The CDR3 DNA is TGTGCCAGCAGCTTAAATTGGGGGGGAAACACTGAAGCTTTCTTT.

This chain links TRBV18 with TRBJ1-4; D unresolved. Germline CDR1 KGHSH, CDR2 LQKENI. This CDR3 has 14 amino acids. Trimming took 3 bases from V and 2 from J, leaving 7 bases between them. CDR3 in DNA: TGTGCCAGCTCACCGAGGGCCACTAATGAAAAACTGTTTTTT. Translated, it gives CASSPRATNEKLFF.

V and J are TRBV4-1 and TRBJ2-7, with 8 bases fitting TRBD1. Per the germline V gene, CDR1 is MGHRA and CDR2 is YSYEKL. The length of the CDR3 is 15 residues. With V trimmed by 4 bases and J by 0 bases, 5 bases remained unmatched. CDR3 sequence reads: CASSRSDRDSYEQYF. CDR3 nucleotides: TGCGCCAGCAGCCGGTCGGACAGGGACTCCTACGAGCAGTACTTC.

CDR3 nucleotides: TGTGCCAGCTCACGAGAAAGGCAGCTCTCTGGGGCCAACGTCCTGACTTTC. Translating gives CASSRERQLSGANVLTF. The chain uses TRBV18 and TRBJ2-6; D not resolved. CDR3 size: 17 residues. Germline assignment: CDR1 KGHSH and CDR2 LQKENI. Trimming took off 4 bases at V and 0 bases at J, with 13 bases between the two ends.

CDR3 in amino acids: CASSFTGLAGVMGETQYF. The CDR3 DNA is TGTGCCAGCAGCTTCACAGGGCTAGCGGGGGTGATGGGAGAGACCCAGTACTTC. The chain has TRBV11-2 and TRBJ2-5, with 10 bases aligning to TRBD2. From germline, CDR1 is SGHAT and CDR2 FQNNGV. The CDR3 is 18 residues long. V shed 3 bases, J shed 4 bases, and the junction held 14 bases outside the gene matches.

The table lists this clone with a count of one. Written as DNA, the CDR3 is TGTGCCAGCAGCTTGACAGGGGATAATTCACCCCTCCACTTT. Translated, it gives CASSLTGDNSPLHF. The chain has TRBV7-9 and TRBJ1-6; 8 nucleotides align to TRBD1. Germline V gene lookup returns CDR1 SEHNR and CDR2 FQNEAQ (reference sequence). CDR3 length: 14 amino acids. V lost 3 bases to trimming and J lost 5 bases; unmatched junction nucleotides: 0. Full variable domain (missing parts from reference TRBV7-9 and TRBJ1-6): DTGVSQNPRHKITKRGQNVTFRCDPISEHNRLYWYRQTLGQGPEFLTYFQNEAQLEKSRLLSDRFSAERPKGSFSTLEIQRTEQGDSAMYLCASSLTGDNSPLHFGNGTRLTVT.

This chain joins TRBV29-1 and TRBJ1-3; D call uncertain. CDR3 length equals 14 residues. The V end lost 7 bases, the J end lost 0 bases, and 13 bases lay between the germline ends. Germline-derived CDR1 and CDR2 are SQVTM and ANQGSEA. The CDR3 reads CSARDRNSGNTIYF. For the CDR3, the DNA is TGCAGCGCTAGAGACCGAAACTCTGGAAACACCATATATTTT.

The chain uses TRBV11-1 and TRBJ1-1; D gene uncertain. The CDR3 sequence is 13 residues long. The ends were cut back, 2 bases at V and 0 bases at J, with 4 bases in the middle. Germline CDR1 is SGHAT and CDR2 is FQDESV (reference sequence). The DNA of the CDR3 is TGTGCCAGCAGCTTAAGGATGAACACTGAAGCTTTCTTT. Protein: CASSLRMNTEAFF.

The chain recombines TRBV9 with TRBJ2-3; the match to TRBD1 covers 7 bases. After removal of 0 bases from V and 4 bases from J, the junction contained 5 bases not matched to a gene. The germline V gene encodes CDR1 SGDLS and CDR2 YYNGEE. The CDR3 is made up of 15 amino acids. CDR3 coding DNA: TGTGCCAGCAGCGTAGGGCCCCAGGGGGCAGATACGCAGTATTTT. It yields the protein CASSVGPQGADTQYF.

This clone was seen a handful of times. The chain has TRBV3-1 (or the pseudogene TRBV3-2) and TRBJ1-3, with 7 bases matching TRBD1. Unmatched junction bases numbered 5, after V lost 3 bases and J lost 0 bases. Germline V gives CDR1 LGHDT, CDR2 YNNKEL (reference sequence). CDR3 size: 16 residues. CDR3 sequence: CASSQTGTVSGNTIYF. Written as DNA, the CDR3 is TGTGCCAGCAGCCAGACCGGGACAGTCTCTGGAAACACCATATATTTT.

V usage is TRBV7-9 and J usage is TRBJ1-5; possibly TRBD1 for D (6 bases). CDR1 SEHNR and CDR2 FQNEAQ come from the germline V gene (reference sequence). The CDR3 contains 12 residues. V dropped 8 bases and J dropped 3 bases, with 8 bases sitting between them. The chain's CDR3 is CASGQLNQPQHF. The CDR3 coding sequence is TGTGCCAGCGGACAGCTCAATCAGCCCCAGCATTTT.

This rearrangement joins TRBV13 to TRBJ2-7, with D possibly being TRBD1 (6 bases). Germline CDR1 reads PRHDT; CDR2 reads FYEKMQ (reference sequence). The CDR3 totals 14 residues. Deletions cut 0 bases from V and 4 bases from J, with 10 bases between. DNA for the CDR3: TGTGCCAGCAGCTTAGGAGGGGACACATACGAGCAGTACTTC. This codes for CASSLGGDTYEQYF.

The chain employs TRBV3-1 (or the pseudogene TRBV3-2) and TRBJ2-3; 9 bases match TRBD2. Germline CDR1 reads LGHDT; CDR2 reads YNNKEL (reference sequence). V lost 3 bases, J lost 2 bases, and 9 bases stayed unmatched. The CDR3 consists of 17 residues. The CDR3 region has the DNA TGTGCCAGCAGCCAGATAATAGCGGGGGAGCTCACAGATACGCAGTATTTT. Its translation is CASSQIIAGELTDTQYF.

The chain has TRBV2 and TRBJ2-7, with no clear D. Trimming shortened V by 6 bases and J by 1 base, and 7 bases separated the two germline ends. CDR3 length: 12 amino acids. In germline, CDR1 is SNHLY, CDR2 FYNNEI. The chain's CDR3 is CASRAESYEQYF. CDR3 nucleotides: TGTGCCAGCAGAGCCGAGTCCTACGAGCAGTACTTC. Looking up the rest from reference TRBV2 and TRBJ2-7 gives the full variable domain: EPEVTQTPSHQVTQMGQEVILRCVPISNHLYFYWYRQILGQKVEFLVSFYNNEISEKSEIFDDQFSVERPDGSNFTLKIRSTKLEDSAMYFCASRAESYEQYFGPGTRLTVT.

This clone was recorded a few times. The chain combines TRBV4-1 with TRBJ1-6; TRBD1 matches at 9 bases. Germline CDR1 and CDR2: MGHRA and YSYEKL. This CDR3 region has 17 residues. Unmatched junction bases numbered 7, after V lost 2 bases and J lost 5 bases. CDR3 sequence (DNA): TGCGCCAGCAGCCAATGGGAACAGGGGGCTGATAATTCACCCCTCCACTTT. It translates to CASSQWEQGADNSPLHF.

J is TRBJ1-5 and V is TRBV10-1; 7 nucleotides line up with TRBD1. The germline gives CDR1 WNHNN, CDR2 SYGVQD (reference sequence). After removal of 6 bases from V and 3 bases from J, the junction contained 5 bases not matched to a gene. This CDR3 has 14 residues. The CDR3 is CASRPTGNNQPQHF. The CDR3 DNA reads TGCGCCAGCAGGCCGACAGGGAACAATCAGCCCCAGCATTTT.

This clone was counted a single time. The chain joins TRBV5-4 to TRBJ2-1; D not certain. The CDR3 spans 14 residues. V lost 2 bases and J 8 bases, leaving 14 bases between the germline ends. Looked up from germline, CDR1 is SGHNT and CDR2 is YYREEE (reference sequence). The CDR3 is CASSLVFRGDEQFF. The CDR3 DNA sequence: TGTGCCAGCAGCTTAGTTTTTAGAGGCGATGAGCAGTTCTTC.

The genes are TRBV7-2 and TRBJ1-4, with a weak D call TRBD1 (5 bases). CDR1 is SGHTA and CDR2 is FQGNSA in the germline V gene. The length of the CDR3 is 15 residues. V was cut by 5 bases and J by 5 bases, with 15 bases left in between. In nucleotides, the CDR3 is TGTGCCAGCAGCGCGACCGGGACGGACAATGAAAAACTGTTTTTT. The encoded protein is CASSATGTDNEKLFF.

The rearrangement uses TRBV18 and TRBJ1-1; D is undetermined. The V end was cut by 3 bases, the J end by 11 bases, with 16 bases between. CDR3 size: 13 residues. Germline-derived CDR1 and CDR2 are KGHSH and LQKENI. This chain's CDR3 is CASSPTMDEKAFF. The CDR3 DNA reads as TGTGCCAGCTCACCCACCATGGACGAAAAGGCTTTCTTT.